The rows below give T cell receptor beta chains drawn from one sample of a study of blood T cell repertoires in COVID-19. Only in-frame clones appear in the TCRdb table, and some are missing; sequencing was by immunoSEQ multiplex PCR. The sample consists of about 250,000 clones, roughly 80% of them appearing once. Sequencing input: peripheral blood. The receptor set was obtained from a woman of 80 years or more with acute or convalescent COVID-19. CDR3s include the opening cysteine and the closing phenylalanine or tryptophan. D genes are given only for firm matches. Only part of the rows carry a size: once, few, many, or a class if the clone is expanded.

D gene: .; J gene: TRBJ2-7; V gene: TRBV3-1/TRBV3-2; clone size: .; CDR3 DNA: TGTGCCAGCAGCCAAGATCGAGGGCTAAAATCCTACGAGCAGTACTTC; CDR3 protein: CASSQDRGLKSYEQYF
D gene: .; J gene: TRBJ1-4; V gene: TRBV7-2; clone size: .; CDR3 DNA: TGTGCCAGCAGCCCCCGGAGGGAAGGGGCTTTTGAAAAACTGTTTTTT; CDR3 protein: CASSPRREGAFEKLFF
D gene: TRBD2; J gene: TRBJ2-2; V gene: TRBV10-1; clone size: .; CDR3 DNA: TGCGCCAGCAGTGACCTTGGACTAGCGGATAACACCGGGGAGCTGTTTTTT; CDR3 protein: CASSDLGLADNTGELFF
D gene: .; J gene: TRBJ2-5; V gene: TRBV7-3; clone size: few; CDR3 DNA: TGTGCCAGCAGCTTATGGCCCGGGGGATATCAAGAGACCCAGTACTTC; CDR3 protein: CASSLWPGGYQETQYF
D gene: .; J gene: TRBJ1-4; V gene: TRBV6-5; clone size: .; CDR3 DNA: TGTGCCAGCATTAGGACAGTTAATGAAAAACTGTTTTTT; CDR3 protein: CASIRTVNEKLFF
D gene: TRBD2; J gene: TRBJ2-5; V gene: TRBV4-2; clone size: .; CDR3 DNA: TGTGCCAGCAGCCAAGAAATAGCGGGGGGGCCAATTAGAGAGACCCAGTACTTC; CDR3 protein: CASSQEIAGGPIRETQYF
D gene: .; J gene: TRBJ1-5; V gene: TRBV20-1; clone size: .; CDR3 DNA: TGCAGTGCTAGTGGCAGGGACATCAGCAATCAGCCCCAGCATTTT; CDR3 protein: CSASGRDISNQPQHF
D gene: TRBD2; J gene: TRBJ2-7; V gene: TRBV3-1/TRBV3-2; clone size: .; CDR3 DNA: TGTGCCAGCAGACCGACTAGCGGGTCTTACGAGCAGTACTTC; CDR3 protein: CASRPTSGSYEQYF
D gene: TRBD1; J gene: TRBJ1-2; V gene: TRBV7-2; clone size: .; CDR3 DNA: TGTGCCAGCAGTTCACCGGGACAGGGGGCGCGCGGCTACACCTTC; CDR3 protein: CASSSPGQGARGYTF
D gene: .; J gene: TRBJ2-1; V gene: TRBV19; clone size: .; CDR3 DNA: TGTGCCAGTAGAGGGGGGGCATACTACAATGAGCAGTTCTTC; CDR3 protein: CASRGGAYYNEQFF
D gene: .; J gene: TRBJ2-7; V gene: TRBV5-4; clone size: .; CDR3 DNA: TGTGCCAGCAGCTTGGATGCAGGGTCCTACGAGCAGTACTTC; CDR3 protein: CASSLDAGSYEQYF
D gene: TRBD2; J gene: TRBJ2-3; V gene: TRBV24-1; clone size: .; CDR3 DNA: TGTGCCACCAGTGAACTAGCGACGCAGTATTTT; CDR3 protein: CATSELATQYF
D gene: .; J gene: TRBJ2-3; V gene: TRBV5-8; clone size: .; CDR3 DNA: TGTGCCAGCAGCCCTATCTACCCGAGCACAGATACGCAGTATTTT; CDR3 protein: CASSPIYPSTDTQYF
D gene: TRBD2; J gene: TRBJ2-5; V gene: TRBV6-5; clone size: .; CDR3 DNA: TGTGCCAGCAGTTACGAGGGAGGGCCCGAGACCCAGTACTTC; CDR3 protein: CASSYEGGPETQYF
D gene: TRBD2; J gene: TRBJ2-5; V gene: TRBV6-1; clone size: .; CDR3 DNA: TGTGCCAGCAGTGAAGCGCTAGCGGGAAAAGAGACCCAGTACTTC; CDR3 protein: CASSEALAGKETQYF
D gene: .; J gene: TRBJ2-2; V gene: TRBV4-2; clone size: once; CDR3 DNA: TGTGCCAGCAGCCAAGAGTCGGGGGGCTCTTCCGGGGAGCTGTTTTTT; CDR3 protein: CASSQESGGSSGELFF
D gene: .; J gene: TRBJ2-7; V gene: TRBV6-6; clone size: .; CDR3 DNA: TGTGCCAGCAGTTACCTTGCTAGCCGGATGGGGGAGCAGTACTTC; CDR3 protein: CASSYLASRMGEQYF
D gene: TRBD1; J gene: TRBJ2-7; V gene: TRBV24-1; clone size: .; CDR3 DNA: TGTGCCACCAGTGATTTTGGACAGGGGAGGTACGAGCAGTACTTC; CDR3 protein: CATSDFGQGRYEQYF